Listed here are 5 T cell receptor beta chains from one sample, sequenced in a study of cytomegalovirus exposure and HLA in healthy donors. The PCR had 60 Vbeta and 13 Jbeta primers. Sequenced by immunoSEQ multiplex PCR; TCRdb stores in-frame clones only, minus some. In the table there are about 180,000 clones, 80% of which are singletons. Sample: PBMCs. Receptors were obtained from a woman aged 30 to 39 in good health and CMV-seronegative.

The table lists this clone with a count of one. V gene TRBV10-3 combines with J gene TRBJ2-1; tentative D call: TRBD2 (6 bases). The CDR3 runs to 17 residues. Germline V gene lookup returns CDR1 ENHRY and CDR2 SYGVKD. With 0 bases removed from V and 1 base from J, the gap between germline ends came to 13 bases. The CDR3 DNA sequence: TGTGCCATCAGTGAGTCTTTAGCGGAGCCATCCTACAATGAGCAGTTCTTC. Translated, it gives CAISESLAEPSYNEQFF.

The rearrangement links TRBV6-1 to TRBJ1-5; D is uncertain. This CDR3 is 13 amino acids long. The germline V gene has CDR1 MNHNS and CDR2 SASEGT. The V gene lost 0 bases and the J gene lost 5 bases, with 5 bases spanning the gap. As DNA, the CDR3 is TGTGCCAGCAGTGAAGCGCGTTATCAGCCCCAGCATTTT. Its protein product is CASSEARYQPQHF.

V and J are TRBV30 and TRBJ2-2; the match to TRBD2 covers 13 bases. Trimming at V came to 3 bases and at J to 4 bases, leaving 5 bases not matched to a gene. The CDR3 runs 16 residues. CDR1 GTSNPN and CDR2 SVGIG come from the germline V gene (reference sequence). The CDR3 bases are TGTGCCTGGAGACTAGCGGGGGGGCTTAGCACCGGGGAGCTGTTTTTT. Residues: CAWRLAGGLSTGELFF.

The J gene is TRBJ1-5, the V gene TRBV30; D ambiguous. With 3 bases removed from V and 0 bases from J, the gap between germline ends came to 12 bases. The CDR3 is 15 amino acids. CDR1 and CDR2 (germline): GTSNPN, SVGIG (reference sequence). In DNA, the CDR3 is TGTGCCTGGAGCTTGGCAGGCTATAGCAATCAGCCCCAGCATTTT. Its translation: CAWSLAGYSNQPQHF.

The CDR3: CSASDNGIQYF. CDR3 coding DNA: TGCAGTGCTAGCGACAATGGCATTCAGTACTTC. The chain couples TRBV20-1 to TRBJ2-4; D uncertain. Trimming shortened V by 3 bases and J by 9 bases, and 9 bases separated the two germline ends. The germline V gene has CDR1 DFQATT and CDR2 SNEGSKA (reference sequence). The CDR3 loop spans 11 amino acids.